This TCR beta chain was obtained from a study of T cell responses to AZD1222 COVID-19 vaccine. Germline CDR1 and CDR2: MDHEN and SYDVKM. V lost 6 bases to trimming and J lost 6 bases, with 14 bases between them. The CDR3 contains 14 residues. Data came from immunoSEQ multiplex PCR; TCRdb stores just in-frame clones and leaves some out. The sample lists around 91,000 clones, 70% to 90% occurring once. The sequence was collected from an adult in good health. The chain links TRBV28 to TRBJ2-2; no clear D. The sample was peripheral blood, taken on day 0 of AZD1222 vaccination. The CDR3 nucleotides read TGTGCCAGCAGCCGCCCCGCCATGTCCGGGGAGCTGTTTTTT. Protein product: CASSRPAMSGELFF.